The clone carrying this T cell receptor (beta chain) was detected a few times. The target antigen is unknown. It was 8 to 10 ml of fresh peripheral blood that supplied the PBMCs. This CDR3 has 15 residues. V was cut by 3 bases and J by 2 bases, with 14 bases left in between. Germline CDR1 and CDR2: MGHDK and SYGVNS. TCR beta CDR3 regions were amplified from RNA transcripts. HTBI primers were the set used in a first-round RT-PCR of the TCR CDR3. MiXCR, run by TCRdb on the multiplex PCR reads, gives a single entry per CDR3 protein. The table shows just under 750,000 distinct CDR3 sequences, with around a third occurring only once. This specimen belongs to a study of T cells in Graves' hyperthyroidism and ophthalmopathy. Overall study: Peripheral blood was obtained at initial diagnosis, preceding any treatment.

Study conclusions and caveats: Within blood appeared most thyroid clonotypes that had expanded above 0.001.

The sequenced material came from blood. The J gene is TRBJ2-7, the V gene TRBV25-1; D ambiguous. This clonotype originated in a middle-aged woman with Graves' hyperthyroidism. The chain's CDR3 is CASSEPGLGAYEQYF. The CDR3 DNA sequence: TGTGCCAGCAGTGAGCCGGGCCTTGGGGCCTACGAGCAGTACTTC.